A single T cell receptor beta chain is shown here with its context. What it binds is unknown. The germline gene is not matched at one end of the junction; a read error may be the cause. These data are taken from a study of blood T cells in healthy people across ages. In the study overall: The template switching approach captured approximately one barcoded beta molecule for every two T cells. Study-level results: The percentage of naive T cells correlated strongly with TCR beta diversity.

Germline V CDR1 and CDR2: MDHEN, SYDVKM. The CDR3 has 14 residues. Together with a sample-barcoded 5' primer, a J-beta primer mix was included in a second PCR lasting about 7 to 12 cycles. CDR3-containing paired-end reads numbered at least 3 million in each sample. TCRdb fed the 5' RACE reads into MiXCR, producing one record per CDR3 protein. The sample includes about 970,000 distinct CDR3 sequences, just over 50% of them seen just once. They isolated at least 6.5 million PBMCs from each sample. Sequenced: blood. This rearrangement joins TRBV28 to TRBJ1-2; D not certain. This sequence was found in a woman in her fifties or sixties in good health. CDR3 loop: CANSLSQATYGYTF. In DNA form, the CDR3 reads TGTGCCAACAGTTTATCTCAGGCCACCTATGGCTACACCTTC.